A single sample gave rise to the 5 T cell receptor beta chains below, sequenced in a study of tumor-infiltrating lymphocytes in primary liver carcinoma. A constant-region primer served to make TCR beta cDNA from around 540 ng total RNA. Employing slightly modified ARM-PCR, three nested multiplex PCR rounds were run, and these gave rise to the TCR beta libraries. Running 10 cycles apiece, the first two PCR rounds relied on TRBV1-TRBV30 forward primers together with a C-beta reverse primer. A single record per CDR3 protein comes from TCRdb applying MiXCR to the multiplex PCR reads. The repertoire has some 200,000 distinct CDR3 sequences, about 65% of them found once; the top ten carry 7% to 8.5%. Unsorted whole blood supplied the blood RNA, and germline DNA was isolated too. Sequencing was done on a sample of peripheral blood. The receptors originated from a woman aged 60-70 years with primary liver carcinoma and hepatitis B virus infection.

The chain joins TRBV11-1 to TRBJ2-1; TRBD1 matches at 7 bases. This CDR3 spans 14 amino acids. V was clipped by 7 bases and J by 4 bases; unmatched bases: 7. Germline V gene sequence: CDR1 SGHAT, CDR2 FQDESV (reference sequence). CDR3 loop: CASTPGQPYNEQFF. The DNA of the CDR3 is TGTGCCAGCACACCGGGACAGCCATACAATGAGCAGTTCTTC.

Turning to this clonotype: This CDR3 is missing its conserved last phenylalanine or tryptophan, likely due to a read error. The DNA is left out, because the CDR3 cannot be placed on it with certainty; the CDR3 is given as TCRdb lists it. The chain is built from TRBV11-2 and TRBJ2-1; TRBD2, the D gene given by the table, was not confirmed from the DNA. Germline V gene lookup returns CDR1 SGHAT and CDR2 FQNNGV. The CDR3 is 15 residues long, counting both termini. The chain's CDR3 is CASSLEGGSIGERFL.

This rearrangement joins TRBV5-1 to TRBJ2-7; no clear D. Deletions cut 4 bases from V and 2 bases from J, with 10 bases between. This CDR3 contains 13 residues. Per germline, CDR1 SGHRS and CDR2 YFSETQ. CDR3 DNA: TGCGCCAGCAGCCCTCTTTCCACCTACGAGCAGTACTTC. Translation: CASSPLSTYEQYF.

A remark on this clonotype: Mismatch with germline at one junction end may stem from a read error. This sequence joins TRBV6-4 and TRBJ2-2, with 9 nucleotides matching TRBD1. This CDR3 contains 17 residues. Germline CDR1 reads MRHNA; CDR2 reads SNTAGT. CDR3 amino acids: CTSSDWGQGANTGELFF. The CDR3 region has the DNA TGTACCAGCAGTGATTGGGGACAGGGAGCGAACACCGGGGAGCTGTTTTTT.

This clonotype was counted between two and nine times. This CDR3 is CASSPGSPLANIQYF. The CDR3 coding sequence is TGTGCCAGCAGCCCGGGGTCTCCCTTGGCGAACATTCAGTACTTC. This rearrangement joins TRBV5-4 to TRBJ2-4; D is possibly TRBD2 (5 bases). V was clipped by 4 bases and J by 7 bases, with 18 bases between them. The CDR3 is made up of 15 amino acids. CDR1 and CDR2 from the germline V gene are SGHNT and YYREEE (reference sequence).